These 21 T cell receptor beta chains were sequenced from one sample in a study of T cells in Graves' hyperthyroidism and ophthalmopathy. Researchers took RNA transcripts and amplified the TCR beta CDR3 regions from them. TCR CDR3 regions were first amplified by RT-PCR with HTBI primers. TCRdb re-derived calls from the multiplex PCR reads in MiXCR, one entry per CDR3 protein. The sample gives about 330,000 distinct CDR3 sequences, around 13% of which show up once; 34% is in the top ten. The material sequenced was blood. The receptors stem from a woman aged 40 to 49 with Graves' ophthalmopathy.

This clonotype was detected a few times. V usage is TRBV11-2 and J usage is TRBJ1-2; D is perhaps TRBD1 (5 bases). This CDR3 comprises 15 residues. Trimming stripped 3 bases from V and 4 bases from J, with 15 bases between. The germline CDR1 and CDR2 sequences are SGHAT and FQNNGV. DNA for the CDR3: TGTGCCAGCAGCTTGAGGGACGCCTCATCCTATGGCTACACCTTC. Translated: CASSLRDASSYGYTF.

This clonotype was counted ten times or more. This chain uses TRBV6-5 with TRBJ1-2; D gene unclear. The CDR3 is made up of 13 amino acids. Between the trimmed V and J ends, which lost 2 bases and 2 bases, there was a span of 6 bases. Germline CDR1 MNHEY, CDR2 SVGAGI. CDR3 nucleotide sequence: TGTGCCAGCAGTTACGGCGTAAACTATGGCTACACCTTC. This sequence encodes CASSYGVNYGYTF.

This clonotype was picked up many times. The rearrangement links TRBV7-9 to TRBJ2-1, with 9 bases matching TRBD1. CDR1 is SEHNR and CDR2 is FQNEAQ in the germline V gene (reference sequence). With V trimmed by 1 base and J by 5 bases, 3 bases remained unmatched. The CDR3 is made up of 15 amino acids. This CDR3 reads CASSLGDRGDNEQFF. The CDR3 region has the DNA TGTGCCAGCAGCTTAGGTGACAGGGGGGACAATGAGCAGTTCTTC.

This clonotype was counted many times. The V call is TRBV28, the J call TRBJ1-2; possible D gene TRBD1, 6 bases. Trimming removed 3 bases from V and 4 bases from J, with 12 bases in between. Germline values: CDR1 MDHEN, CDR2 SYDVKM. The CDR3 extends over 14 amino acids. The CDR3 DNA sequence: TGTGCCAGCAGTTTCAGGGGCGGGAGCTATGGCTACACCTTC. Amino acid sequence: CASSFRGGSYGYTF.

With respect to this clonotype: An end of the junction does not agree with germline; a read error may underlie this. The chain links TRBV6-1 to TRBJ1-1; D not certain. Germline V gene lookup returns CDR1 MNHNS and CDR2 SASEGT. The CDR3 consists of 14 residues. The CDR3 loop reads CASTGSSMKTEAFF. DNA for the CDR3: TGTGCCAGCACCGGGTCATCCATGAAAACTGAAGCTTTCTTT.

This clonotype was seen repeatedly, ten times or more. This rearrangement joins TRBV20-1 to TRBJ2-3; TRBD2 aligns across 13 bases. Germline V gene data show CDR1 as DFQATT and CDR2 as SNEGSKA (reference sequence). The length of the CDR3 is 18 residues. V lost 2 bases and J lost 0; bases outside the gene matches: 8. The CDR3 DNA reads as TGCAGTGCTAGACGGACTAGCGGGAGCTCGGGTAGCACAGATACGCAGTATTTT. Protein: CSARRTSGSSGSTDTQYF.

This clonotype was counted ten times or more. The rearrangement uses TRBV20-1 and TRBJ1-1, with 7 bases fitting TRBD1. The V gene end was trimmed by 6 bases and the J gene end by 1 base; junction bases not matched to a gene: 14. This CDR3 comprises 16 residues. Germline V CDR1 and CDR2: DFQATT, SNEGSKA (reference sequence). The CDR3: CSALTDRDSSNTEAFF. In DNA form, the CDR3 reads TGCAGTGCGCTGACCGACAGGGACTCGTCGAACACTGAAGCTTTCTTT.

This clonotype was detected a few times. This chain connects TRBV10-2 to TRBJ2-5, with a weak D call TRBD1 (6 bases). The CDR3 is 15 amino acids. V was cut by 3 bases and J by 5 bases, with 16 bases left in between. The germline V gene encodes CDR1 WSHSY and CDR2 SAAADI. CDR3 amino acids: CASSDPGVVRETQYF. In DNA, the CDR3 is TGCGCCAGCAGTGACCCAGGGGTGGTAAGGGAGACCCAGTACTTC.

This chain uses TRBV19 with TRBJ1-6; 7 bases fit TRBD1. V dropped 4 bases and J dropped 8; count of bases not matched to a gene: 8. The CDR3 contains 15 residues. CDR1 and CDR2 from the germline V gene are LNHDA and SQIVND (reference sequence). The CDR3, as DNA: TGTGCCAGTAGTACCTCAGCGACAGGGTATTCACCCCTCCACTTT. Amino acid sequence: CASSTSATGYSPLHF. Looking up the rest from reference TRBV19 and TRBJ1-6 gives the full variable domain: DGGITQSPKYLFRKEGQNVTLSCEQNLNHDAMYWYRQDPGQGLRLIYYSQIVNDFQKGDIAEGYSVSREKKESFPLTVTSAQKNPTAFYLCASSTSATGYSPLHFGNGTRLTVT.

This clonotype was found many times. The CDR3 reads CASSASGTILEGEQYF. The CDR3 DNA follows: TGTGCCAGCAGCGCCTCCGGGACAATCCTGGAGGGCGAGCAGTACTTC. The chain is built from TRBV7-9 and TRBJ2-7, with D perhaps given as TRBD1 or TRBD2 (6 bases each). The CDR3 is 16 residues long. CDR1 and CDR2 (germline): SEHNR, FQNEAQ (reference sequence). Trimming cost V 5 bases and J 6 bases, with 23 bases left between them. Variable domain in full (rest from reference TRBV7-9 and TRBJ2-7): DTGVSQNPRHKITKRGQNVTFRCDPISEHNRLYWYRQTLGQGPEFLTYFQNEAQLEKSRLLSDRFSAERPKGSFSTLEIQRTEQGDSAMYLCASSASGTILEGEQYFGPGTRLTVT.

There are many counts of this clonotype. This rearrangement joins TRBV20-1 to TRBJ2-7; D remains ambiguous. CDR3 length: 14 amino acids. The V end was cut by 0 bases, the J end by 1 base, with 10 bases between. Looked up from germline, CDR1 is DFQATT and CDR2 is SNEGSKA (reference sequence). Here the CDR3 reads CSARDPDRSYEQYF. For the CDR3, the DNA is TGCAGTGCTAGAGATCCGGATCGATCCTACGAGCAGTACTTC.

This clonotype appeared a few times. The rearrangement joins TRBV12-3 or TRBV12-4 to TRBJ2-7; TRBD2 matches 8 bases. The junction had 6 bases not matched to a gene; V was cut back by 5 bases and J by 0 bases. This CDR3 comprises 15 residues. The CDR3 loop reads CASSRERETSYEQYF. The CDR3 DNA reads TGTGCCAGCAGTAGAGAGCGGGAGACCTCCTACGAGCAGTACTTC.

This clonotype was recorded at least ten times. CDR3 bases: TGTGCCAGCAGCGCTAGTAGGCAGGAGACCCAGTACTTC. Protein: CASSASRQETQYF. The rearrangement joins TRBV7-2 to TRBJ2-5, with D unresolved. Germline assignment: CDR1 SGHTA and CDR2 FQGNSA. The germline V and J ends were trimmed by 5 bases and 5 bases, with 12 bases remaining between them. The CDR3 spans 13 residues.

The V gene is TRBV18, the J gene TRBJ1-2; perhaps TRBD1 as D (6 bases). The CDR3 spans 14 residues. Germline V gives CDR1 KGHSH, CDR2 LQKENI. V lost 3 bases, J lost 0 bases, and 8 bases lay in between. The CDR3 loop reads CASSPDRTNYGYTF. CDR3 DNA: TGTGCCAGCTCACCGGACAGAACTAACTATGGCTACACCTTC.

This clonotype has at least ten counts. The chain carries TRBV20-1 and TRBJ2-1; 9 positions agree with TRBD2. The V gene end was trimmed by 0 bases and the J gene end by 8 bases; junction bases not matched to a gene: 14. The CDR3 is made up of 17 amino acids. Germline V gene sequence: CDR1 DFQATT, CDR2 SNEGSKA (reference sequence). The CDR3 DNA reads TGCAGTGCTAGAGAGCCCCGAGGAAGCGGGAGGATGTATGAGCAGTTCTTC. This gives the protein CSAREPRGSGRMYEQFF.

The table lists this clonotype with many counts. The chain is built from TRBV6-1 and TRBJ2-2; D is ambiguous. CDR3 length: 14 amino acids. The V and J ends lost 7 bases and 0 bases respectively, with 9 bases between them. Germline V gene lookup returns CDR1 MNHNS and CDR2 SASEGT. CDR3 region: CASNRSPNTGELFF. DNA of the CDR3: TGTGCCAGCAATCGTAGCCCGAACACCGGGGAGCTGTTTTTT.

Only a few counts were recorded for this clonotype. This chain uses TRBV14 with TRBJ2-7; TRBD2 aligns across 11 bases. Germline loops: CDR1 SGHDN, CDR2 FVKESK. V gave up 4 bases and J gave up 2 bases; unmatched junction bases: 1. CDR3 length: 14 residues. The DNA for the CDR3 is TGTGCCAGCAGCCGTAGCGGGAGGGCCTACGAGCAGTACTTC. Its protein is CASSRSGRAYEQYF.

V and J are TRBV6-1 and TRBJ2-5; the match to TRBD2 covers 7 bases. The V segment lost 7 bases and the J segment 1 base; nucleotides outside the gene matches: 12. CDR1 is MNHNS, CDR2 SASEGT, per germline. CDR3 size: 16 residues. The CDR3 coding sequence is TGTGCCAGCACTACCCTCGGGACGGGGGGCCAAGAGACCCAGTACTTC. This encodes CASTTLGTGGQETQYF.

This clonotype was found many times. The chain carries TRBV6-5 and TRBJ1-2, with a tentative D call TRBD1 (5 bases). Germline-derived CDR1 and CDR2 are MNHEY and SVGAGI. The CDR3 sequence is 15 residues long. V was shortened by 2 bases and J by 5 bases, with 15 bases between the two germline ends. As DNA, the CDR3 is TGTGCCAGCAGTTACCAGGGTCGTTTTGAGTATGGCTACACCTTC. As protein: CASSYQGRFEYGYTF.

There are many counts of this clonotype. The V gene is TRBV12-3 or TRBV12-4, the J gene TRBJ2-7, with 8 bases identical to TRBD1. V lost 4 bases and J lost 3; bases outside the gene matches: 5. The CDR3 is 14 residues long. DNA for the CDR3: TGTGCCAGCAGTTCATTCGGGACAGGCTACGAGCAGTACTTC. Its translation: CASSSFGTGYEQYF.

The chain recombines TRBV5-5 with TRBJ1-5; 10 bases map to TRBD1. The CDR3 spans 14 residues. Unmatched junction bases numbered 4, after V lost 4 bases and J lost 6 bases. Looked up from germline, CDR1 is SGHKS and CDR2 is YYEKEE (reference sequence). The CDR3 sequence: CASSGTGDSQPQHF. The CDR3 bases are TGTGCCAGCAGCGGGACAGGGGACAGTCAGCCCCAGCATTTT.